A selection of T cell receptor beta chains follows, all from one sample in a study of shared clonotypes between healthy human individuals. TCRdb's copy holds only in-frame clones and misses some; the assay was immunoSEQ multiplex PCR. This table holds 2 million to 3 million clones, 90% to 95% found once. Material for sequencing was naive CD4+ T cells from PBMCs. The receptors derive from a man aged 18-30 years in good health. Some clones in this sample may be carry-over from other donors' samples. The CDR3 runs from the conserved cysteine through the conserved F or W. The order of the fields is D gene, V gene, CDR3 length, clone size, J gene, CDR3 protein, CDR3 DNA. A D gene is named only where the DNA matches it firmly. Rows may omit the clone size; those that give it use once, few, many or a size class.

D: -
V: TRBV9
length: 16
size: -
J: TRBJ2-3
CDR3: CASSERSPGAAGTQYF
DNA: TGTGCCAGCAGCGAAAGGTCCCCGGGCGCGGCAGGTACGCAGTATTTT

D: TRBD2
V: TRBV5-1
length: 15
size: -
J: TRBJ2-2
CDR3: CASREGLAGTGELFF
DNA: TGCGCCAGCAGGGAGGGACTAGCGGGCACCGGGGAGCTGTTTTTT

D: -
V: TRBV18
length: 16
size: -
J: TRBJ2-7
CDR3: CASSRASVGPPYEQYF
DNA: TGTGCCAGCTCGCGGGCTAGCGTAGGGCCCCCGTACGAGCAGTACTTC

D: -
V: TRBV6-4
length: 18
size: -
J: TRBJ2-1
CDR3: CASSGRGGKGASYNEQFF
DNA: TGTGCCAGCAGCGGAAGGGGAGGGAAGGGGGCGAGCTACAATGAGCAGTTCTTC

D: -
V: TRBV28
length: 14
size: once
J: TRBJ1-1
CDR3: CASSFALWGTEAFF
DNA: TGTGCCAGCAGTTTCGCACTCTGGGGGACTGAAGCTTTCTTT

D: -
V: TRBV6-1
length: 14
size: -
J: TRBJ1-3
CDR3: CASTQTATGNTIYF
DNA: TGTGCCAGCACCCAGACGGCTACTGGAAACACCATATATTTT

D: -
V: TRBV5-1
length: 17
size: -
J: TRBJ1-1
CDR3: CASSPPGGAGKNTEAFF
DNA: TGCGCCAGCAGCCCCCCCGGGGGCGCCGGGAAGAACACTGAAGCTTTCTTT

D: TRBD2
V: TRBV19
length: 14
size: -
J: TRBJ2-3
CDR3: CASRIQLAGDTQYF
DNA: TGTGCCAGTAGAATCCAACTAGCGGGAGATACGCAGTATTTT

D: TRBD1
V: TRBV10-2
length: 15
size: -
J: TRBJ2-1
CDR3: CASSYLDRGGNEQFF
DNA: TGCGCCAGCAGTTATTTGGACAGGGGGGGCAATGAGCAGTTCTTC

D: -
V: TRBV6-1
length: 14
size: -
J: TRBJ1-5
CDR3: CASSETNRNQPQHF
DNA: TGTGCCAGCAGTGAAACAAACAGGAATCAGCCCCAGCATTTT

D: -
V: TRBV15
length: 16
size: -
J: TRBJ1-5
CDR3: CATSRNYRENNQPQHF
DNA: TGTGCCACCAGCAGAAATTACAGGGAAAACAATCAGCCCCAGCATTTT

D: -
V: TRBV28
length: 13
size: -
J: TRBJ2-7
CDR3: CASSQGAWGEQYF
DNA: TGTGCCAGCAGTCAAGGGGCCTGGGGAGAGCAGTACTTC

D: -
V: TRBV18
length: 11
size: -
J: TRBJ2-3
CDR3: CASTNLDTQYF
DNA: TGTGCCAGCACTAACCTAGATACGCAGTATTTT

D: TRBD1
V: TRBV27
length: 15
size: -
J: TRBJ1-1
CDR3: CASSLSGRQGPEAFF
DNA: TGTGCCAGCAGTTTATCGGGGCGACAGGGGCCTGAAGCTTTCTTT

D: -
V: TRBV6-1
length: 15
size: -
J: TRBJ1-5
CDR3: CASSEQINSNQPQHF
DNA: TGTGCCAGCAGTGAACAGATAAATAGCAATCAGCCCCAGCATTTT

D: -
V: TRBV30
length: 12
size: -
J: TRBJ1-2
CDR3: CAWIPTGIGYTF
DNA: TGTGCCTGGATTCCCACAGGGATTGGCTACACCTTC

D: -
V: TRBV6-5
length: 13
size: -
J: TRBJ2-1
CDR3: CASSYVGGNEQFF
DNA: TGTGCCAGCAGTTACGTTGGGGGGAATGAGCAGTTCTTC

D: TRBD2
V: TRBV15
length: 16
size: -
J: TRBJ2-1
CDR3: CATSRRGGRGYNEQFF
DNA: TGTGCCACCAGCCGCCGGGGCGGGAGGGGCTACAATGAGCAGTTCTTC

D: -
V: TRBV7-2
length: 14
size: -
J: TRBJ1-3
CDR3: CASSQGHAGNTIYF
DNA: TGTGCCAGCAGCCAGGGACACGCTGGAAACACCATATATTTT

D: -
V: TRBV12-5
length: 16
size: -
J: TRBJ2-7
CDR3: CASGLVIPGMAYEQYF
DNA: TGTGCTAGTGGTTTGGTAATCCCAGGGATGGCGTACGAGCAGTACTTC

D: -
V: TRBV6-6
length: 14
size: -
J: TRBJ1-1
CDR3: CASSYSGMNTEAFF
DNA: TGTGCCAGCAGTTACTCAGGAATGAACACTGAAGCTTTCTTT

D: -
V: TRBV7-2
length: 14
size: -
J: TRBJ1-1
CDR3: CASSLQRANTEAFF
DNA: TGTGCCAGCAGCTTACAGCGTGCGAACACTGAAGCTTTCTTT

D: -
V: TRBV9
length: 13
size: -
J: TRBJ2-3
CDR3: CASSVSPTDTQYF
DNA: TGTGCCAGCAGCGTAAGTCCCACAGATACGCAGTATTTT

D: -
V: TRBV5-1
length: 14
size: -
J: TRBJ2-3
CDR3: CASSPTTGTDTQYF
DNA: TGCGCCAGCAGTCCGACAACAGGCACAGATACGCAGTATTTT

D: TRBD2
V: TRBV28
length: 15
size: -
J: TRBJ2-7
CDR3: CASSLGASGSYEQYF
DNA: TGTGCCAGCAGTTTAGGGGCTAGCGGGAGCTACGAGCAGTACTTC

D: TRBD1
V: TRBV28
length: 13
size: -
J: TRBJ1-2
CDR3: CASRGGQGGGYTF
DNA: TGTGCCAGCAGAGGGGGACAGGGAGGCGGCTACACCTTC

D: TRBD1
V: TRBV6-6
length: 16
size: -
J: TRBJ2-2
CDR3: CASSYEGAYNTGELFF
DNA: TGTGCCAGCAGTTACGAGGGGGCTTATAACACCGGGGAGCTGTTTTTT

D: TRBD1
V: TRBV6-5
length: 15
size: -
J: TRBJ1-2
CDR3: CASSSPDRGDYGYTF
DNA: TGTGCCAGCAGCTCCCCGGACAGGGGAGATTATGGCTACACCTTC

D: -
V: TRBV7-2
length: 14
size: once
J: TRBJ1-2
CDR3: CASSSGFANYGYTF
DNA: TGTGCCAGCAGCTCGGGGTTCGCTAACTATGGCTACACCTTC

D: -
V: TRBV9
length: 14
size: -
J: TRBJ2-5
CDR3: CASSVTVMEATQYF
DNA: TGTGCCAGCAGCGTAACAGTGATGGAAGCGACCCAGTACTTC

D: -
V: TRBV11-2
length: 15
size: -
J: TRBJ2-3
CDR3: CASSLTINAGVTQYF
DNA: TGTGCCAGCAGCTTAACCATCAACGCTGGAGTTACGCAGTATTTT

D: -
V: TRBV6-1
length: 14
size: -
J: TRBJ1-1
CDR3: CASSEVEVITEAFF
DNA: TGTGCCAGCAGTGAAGTCGAGGTGATCACTGAAGCTTTCTTT

D: -
V: TRBV28
length: 14
size: -
J: TRBJ2-4
CDR3: CASSLSGAQNIQYF
DNA: TGTGCCAGCAGTTTATCAGGGGCCCAAAACATTCAGTACTTC

D: -
V: TRBV6-5
length: 13
size: -
J: TRBJ2-3
CDR3: CASKPPRTDTQYF
DNA: TGTGCCAGCAAGCCTCCCCGCACAGATACGCAGTATTTT

D: TRBD2
V: TRBV28
length: 16
size: -
J: TRBJ2-7
CDR3: CASSLPRGSGSTAQYF
DNA: TGTGCCAGCAGTTTGCCGCGGGGGAGCGGGAGTACTGCGCAGTACTTC

D: TRBD1
V: TRBV19
length: 14
size: -
J: TRBJ1-5
CDR3: CASSPGTGDQPQHF
DNA: TGTGCCAGTAGTCCCGGGACAGGGGATCAGCCCCAGCATTTT

D: -
V: TRBV28
length: 16
size: -
J: TRBJ1-2
CDR3: CASSYYGTDLADGYTF
DNA: TGTGCCAGCAGCTACTATGGGACCGACTTAGCCGATGGCTACACCTTC

D: TRBD2
V: TRBV7-2
length: 16
size: once
J: TRBJ2-5
CDR3: CASSRTSGRAKETQYF
DNA: TGTGCCAGCAGCAGGACTAGCGGGAGGGCCAAAGAGACCCAGTACTTC

D: TRBD1
V: TRBV7-9
length: 17
size: -
J: TRBJ2-1
CDR3: CASSSPFRGQVGSEQFF
DNA: TGTGCCAGCAGCTCCCCCTTCCGGGGACAGGTGGGGAGTGAGCAGTTCTTC

D: -
V: TRBV23-1
length: 14
size: few
J: TRBJ2-2
CDR3: CALGWDKGTGELFF
DNA: TGCGCCCTTGGGTGGGACAAGGGCACCGGGGAGCTGTTTTTT

D: TRBD1
V: TRBV5-1
length: 14
size: -
J: TRBJ2-7
CDR3: CASSLGTGNYEQYF
DNA: TGCGCCAGCAGCTTGGGGACAGGTAACTACGAGCAGTACTTC